This T cell receptor (beta chain) was sequenced during a study of cytomegalovirus exposure and HLA in healthy donors (dated by TCRdb to the late 2010s). In the study overall: According to an earlier analysis of a few hundred of the donors, roughly 180 million T cells yielded approximately 120 million unique TCR beta sequences and around 280 Gb of sequence data. Approximately 310 gigabases of sequencing data and tens of millions of unique TCR sequences were included in an early release covering roughly 600 HLA-typed donors. Among the roughly 400 genotyped donors, more than 70% belonged to the genetic ancestry cluster associated with self-reported Caucasian donors. The study aimed to test whether signatures of past pathogen exposure could be identified by cataloging public T cell receptors. Using immunosequencing, the study profiled T cell repertoires from 640 or so subjects and related those repertoires to cytomegalovirus serostatus. A separate validation cohort of 100 to 150 different subjects was used in addition to the 666-subject first cohort. To predict cytomegalovirus infection status, the study combined high-throughput TCR immunosequencing, statistical association of individual TCRs with disease status, and machine learning. A later analysis re-analyzed previously published TCR beta repertoires from roughly 630 donors and added high-resolution HLA genotyping to study TCR occurrence patterns. The later analysis used no new phenotypic data to find candidate immune exposures, relying instead on TCR beta sequences and their occurrence across donors. To decide whether each TCR beta V gene segment behaved as functional or pseudogenic, an earlier analysis of some 540 of the donors relied on high-throughput TCR beta sequencing. Alongside the repertoire data, information on donor age, sex, ethnicity and CMV serostatus was compiled. Genome-wide SNP genotypes for about 60% of the roughly 700 donors were used in a later genetic analysis, which treated that subset as a discovery cohort. Every repertoire in the discovery cohort had been generated on one and the same sequencing platform. Both class I and class II loci were covered by HLA typing, at four-digit resolution. The number of typed donors differed by locus: roughly 629-630 for A, B, C, DRB1 and DQB1; approximately 520 for DQA1; 606 for DPA1; and roughly 490 for DPB1. Because of strong linkage in the cohort, a few DR-DQ haplotypes were treated as single units for association and clustering. Across about 370 genotyped donors of the cohort, an average of roughly 250,000 unique TCR beta nucleotide sequences per donor were sequenced, and roughly 17% of those sequences were non-productive.

The cohort comprised 710 or so healthy bone marrow donors. At the time of sampling, every cohort member was nominally healthy, though immune exposures that went unrecorded were likely present. The donor was CMV seronegative and was included in the group of approximately 350 seronegative cohort members. Every donor gave a peripheral blood sample, and the peripheral blood mononuclear cells from that sample were used for TCR beta sequencing. Genomic DNA extraction from the blood cell samples was performed with the Qiagen DNeasy Blood Extraction Kit. Libraries were prepared through the immunoSEQ multiplex PCR assay. For the multiplex PCR, a mixture combining 60 forward primers for TCR Vbeta segments and 13 reverse primers for TCR Jbeta segments was used. The CDR3 region of rearranged TCR beta genes was amplified from genomic DNA by a multiplex PCR assay. The Illumina HiSeq System was used to sequence the amplified TCR beta libraries as 87-base-pair reads. As for the original processing: A later analysis tallied roughly 80 million unique TCR beta chains across the 650 to 750 repertoires, and some 10 million of those chains were shared by two or more donors. Raw reads were error-corrected and collapsed into unique sequences by a nearest-neighbor algorithm in which closely related sequences were merged to remove PCR and sequencing errors. CDR3 sequences were aligned to IMGT reference sequences to assign V, D and J gene segments. For a sequence to be retained, a match of at least six nucleotides was required to both a V gene segment and a J gene segment. A rearrangement counted as productive if the CDR3 had no stop codons and remained in frame with V and J, and every other rearrangement counted as non-productive. Following IMGT convention, CDR3 was defined as the stretch from the second conserved V-encoded cysteine up to the conserved J-encoded phenylalanine. The earlier analysis of about 590 of the donors excluded sequences that lacked an unambiguous match to a single V gene segment. An earlier analysis of about 600 of the donors called V segments functional above 56.7% productive rearrangements and segregating when the between-donor standard deviation exceeded 5%. To diagnose cytomegalovirus status from the catalog of TCR beta chain sequences, a statistical classification framework was built. In a later analysis, TCR nucleotide sequences were compared against IMGT/GENE-DB human TR gene sequences so that V and J genes could be assigned. In a later analysis, CDR3 sequences and most-parsimonious VDJ recombination scenarios were assigned using the TCRdist pipeline. A later analysis defined each TCR beta chain by its CDR3 amino acid sequence plus V-gene family, and excluded reads lacking a unique V-gene family. As a way to deal with suspected cross-contamination and a sequencing artifact, a later analysis dropped 450 to 700 nucleotide sequences that were highly shared and had low generation probability. In a later analysis, a clonal expansion index for each public chain was calculated from normalized within-repertoire ranks of inferred template counts. In a later analysis, generation probabilities were computed using a VDJ recombination model fitted to out-of-frame rearrangements, and the results were checked against IGoR. Hypergeometric tests were used in a later analysis to score TCR-TCR, TCR-HLA and TCR-CMV co-occurrence, with a repertoire-size bias correction applied to the TCR pairs. To estimate false discovery rates, a later analysis permuted the HLA or CMV assignments 20 times. In a later analysis, co-occurring TCRs were grouped using DBSCAN, and TCRdist sequence similarity was added for clustering within HLA-allele-positive subsets. Co-occurrence clustering excluded repertoires with fewer than 30,000 or more than 120,000 public chains, plus five with anomalous nucleotide sharing. TCRdb obtained this table from immuneACCESS and retained in-frame rearrangements with V and J assigned. These tables miss some clones; where compared with another copy, unresolved V genes account for less than half of the shortfall, and the remainder is unexplained. The V and J calls and clone size come from that table; D and trimming were worked out from the DNA. The sample has roughly 61,000 clones on record, 80% of them singletons. Around 5.4% of the sample goes to the ten largest clones.

CDR1 LNHNV and CDR2 YYDKDF were looked up in the germline V gene (reference sequence). Between the V and J ends, shortened by 0 bases and 2 bases respectively, the junction contains 20 bases. Including the terminal cysteine and phenylalanine, the CDR3 comprises 20 residues. Only CDR3 DNA remains: 60 bases, in frame from the first base. Study-wide conclusions, independent of this receptor: The presence/absence analyses assumed that sequencing depth was roughly uniform across donors, and that assumption may not be true. Assigning TCR associations to individual alleles was difficult when HLA alleles, especially DR and DQ, strongly co-occurred. A further reported finding was that TCR beta sequences accurately predicted the HLA-A and HLA-B alleles for most subjects in the first cohort. A later analysis found that HLA-associated TCR beta chains were more clonally expanded and had lower generation probabilities than equally common non-associated chains. The only immune exposure information available for the cohort was CMV serostatus. Because the 87-base-pair reads could not distinguish some IMGT-functional V segments, including TRBV6-2 and TRBV6-3, those segments were excluded. In both the original and validation cohorts, the classifier was reported to diagnose cytomegalovirus status with high specificity and sensitivity. The authors suggested that the approach could potentially be extended to other disease states and immunological phenotypes. While some public TCRs were present in many individuals, most TCR sequences turned up only very rarely across donors. In vitro tests confirmed that a few of the cytomegalovirus-associated TCR beta chains recognize cytomegalovirus antigens. Because some donors lacked HLA typing at each locus, the association tests relied only on the typed subset. An earlier analysis of 587 of the donors showed that most TCR beta V segments appeared in productive rearrangements either about 87% or about 30% of the time, which broadly matched IMGT annotations. A cluster of highly shared sequence variants was judged likely to be a technical artifact of the sequencing pipeline. The study listed 150 to 200 TCR beta chains as associated with cytomegalovirus. The earlier analysis of almost 600 of the donors excluded roughly 17 rarely observed V segments, including chromosome 9 orphons, because counts were too low. This cohort had only TCR beta chains sequenced, and the lack of alpha or paired-chain data limited which features could be detected. A later genetic analysis reported fewer N-insertions in productive TCRs among donors in an Asian-associated ancestry cluster than the approximately 700-donor mean. Correlated functional status among segregating V segments might be attributable to linkage disequilibrium, but an unknown experimental factor could not be ruled out. Several of the top co-occurrence clusters appeared to be linked to parvovirus B19, influenza, CMV and Epstein-Barr virus, according to a later analysis. A later analysis found that most CMV-associated TCR beta chains appeared HLA-restricted, with HLA associations seemingly driven largely by CMV exposure. According to a later analysis, TCR association rates differed among HLA loci, with DRB1 alleles showing the most associated TCRs and HLA-C alleles showing the fewest. At a false discovery rate of 0.05, a later analysis linked 16,000 or so TCR beta sequences to specific HLA alleles. An association between a missense DCLRE1C variant and V-gene and J-gene trimming of TCR beta chains was found in a later genetic analysis and replicated in an independent cohort.

A remark on this clone: Its binding antigen is unknown. Per-base qualities were not stored, and no clone one base away is much larger.

The chain was built from TRBV15 and TRBJ2-6, with a weak D call of TRBD1 (5 bases match). The sample consisted of PBMCs. This TCR derives from a male donor in good health and CMV-seronegative. The encoded CDR3 is CATSRDPETWGKTGANVLTF. The nucleotide sequence reads TGTGCCACCAGCAGAGACCCTGAGACATGGGGCAAAACTGGGGCCAACGTCCTGACTTTC.